This is a list of T cell receptor beta chains from one sample in a study of blood T cell repertoires in COVID-19. Assay used: immunoSEQ multiplex PCR; TCRdb lists only in-frame clones, some missing. The repertoire holds around 260,000 clones, with roughly 90% as singletons. Sequenced sample: peripheral blood. These receptors were obtained from a human donor in a cohort sampled during active COVID-19. The CDR3 runs from the conserved cysteine through the conserved F or W. D genes are given only for firm matches. Clone size, where shown, is once, few, many, or a class for clones that have expanded.

J gene,V gene,clone size,D gene,CDR3 DNA,CDR3 protein
TRBJ2-5,TRBV6-5,NA,TRBD2,TGTGCCAGCAGTCATCAAACTAGCGGAGGGGAGACCCAGTACTTC,CASSHQTSGGETQYF
TRBJ1-5,TRBV6-2/TRBV6-3,few,NA,TGTGCCAGCAGTTACCGGGGACTTACTAGCAATCAGCCCCAGCATTTT,CASSYRGLTSNQPQHF
TRBJ1-2,TRBV6-5,NA,NA,TGTGCCAGCAGTTACCAAACAGCGGTTCGGGATGGCTACACCTTC,CASSYQTAVRDGYTF
TRBJ2-3,TRBV11-3,NA,TRBD1,TGTGCCAGCAGCTCCTACAGGGGAACGACAGATACGCAGTATTTT,CASSSYRGTTDTQYF
TRBJ2-3,TRBV5-8,NA,NA,TGTGCCAGCAGCTTCCCCGGGACAACCACAGATACGCAGTATTTT,CASSFPGTTTDTQYF
TRBJ2-5,TRBV5-4,many,NA,TGTGCCAGCAGCCCAGTTGACCGAGCGTCGGAGACCCAGTACTTC,CASSPVDRASETQYF
TRBJ2-7,TRBV7-3,few,TRBD1,TGTGCCAGCAGCTATGGGACAGGCTCCTACGAGCAGTACTTC,CASSYGTGSYEQYF
TRBJ2-7,TRBV6-4,NA,TRBD2,TGTGCCAGCAGTGACGGACTAGCGTCAAGCTCCTACGAGCAGTACTTC,CASSDGLASSSYEQYF
TRBJ1-4,TRBV14,NA,NA,TGTGCCAGCAGCCAAGATCTATGGGAAAAACTGTTTTTT,CASSQDLWEKLFF
TRBJ2-7,TRBV6-2/TRBV6-3,NA,TRBD1,TGTGCCAGCAGTTACATGATCGGGACAGGGGATAGCGAGCAGTACTTC,CASSYMIGTGDSEQYF
TRBJ2-5,TRBV6-5,NA,NA,TGTGCCAGCAGTAACGGGGGTGAGACCCAGTACTTC,CASSNGGETQYF
TRBJ2-7,TRBV2,NA,TRBD1,TGTGCCAGCAGTGGGACGGGACAGTCCTACGAGCAGTACTTC,CASSGTGQSYEQYF
TRBJ1-2,TRBV3-1/TRBV3-2,few,TRBD1,TGTGCCAGCAGCTTTGGGACAGGGCGAATCGGCTACACCTTC,CASSFGTGRIGYTF
TRBJ2-7,TRBV29-1,NA,NA,TGCAGCGTAGCCCGGACAGTTAATCGCCACGAGCAGTACTTC,CSVARTVNRHEQYF
TRBJ2-7,TRBV6-5,NA,NA,TGTGCCAGCAAGAGTTTCTACTACGAGCAGTACTTC,CASKSFYYEQYF
TRBJ1-2,TRBV7-9,NA,TRBD1,TGTGCCAGCAGCAGAAGGAGCGGACAGGGAAGCTATGGCTACACCTTC,CASSRRSGQGSYGYTF
TRBJ1-2,TRBV9,few,TRBD1,TGTGCCAGCAGCACCCTTTACGAGCGCTCCCGGGACAGGGTGGGAGGCTACACCTTC,CASSTLYERSRDRVGGYTF
TRBJ1-2,TRBV28,NA,TRBD1,TGTGCCAGCAGTGCCCCGGACAGGGCTCATGGCTACACCTTC,CASSAPDRAHGYTF